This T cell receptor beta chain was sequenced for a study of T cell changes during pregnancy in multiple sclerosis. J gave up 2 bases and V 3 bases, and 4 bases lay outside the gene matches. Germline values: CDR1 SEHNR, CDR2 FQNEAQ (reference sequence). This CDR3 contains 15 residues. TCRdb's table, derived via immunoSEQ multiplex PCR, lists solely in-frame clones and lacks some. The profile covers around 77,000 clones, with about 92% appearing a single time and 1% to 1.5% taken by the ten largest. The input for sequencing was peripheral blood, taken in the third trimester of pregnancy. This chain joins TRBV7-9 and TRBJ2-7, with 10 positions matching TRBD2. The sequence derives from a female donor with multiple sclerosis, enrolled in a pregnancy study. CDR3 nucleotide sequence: TGTGCCAGCAGCTTGGGGACTAGCGCACCCTACGAGCAGTACTTC. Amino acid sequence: CASSLGTSAPYEQYF. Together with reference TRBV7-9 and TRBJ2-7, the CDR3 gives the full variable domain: DTGVSQNPRHKITKRGQNVTFRCDPISEHNRLYWYRQTLGQGPEFLTYFQNEAQLEKSRLLSDRFSAERPKGSFSTLEIQRTEQGDSAMYLCASSLGTSAPYEQYFGPGTRLTVT.